The next 5 T cell receptor beta chains were all read from a single sample in a study of blood T cell repertoires in COVID-19 (TCRdb year 2020). Library preparation used the immunoSEQ multiplex PCR assay. Imported from immuneACCESS, the table was reduced by TCRdb to in-frame sequences with V and J called. These copies leave out some clones; in studies compared against another copy, an unresolved V gene accounts for under half, and the cause of the remainder is not known. In all, the sample holds around 25,000 clones, and about 76% of those were seen once. Clones ranked in the top ten supply about 6% of the sample. The sequencing sample was made of peripheral blood. These receptors all stem from a man between 65 and 79 years old with acute or convalescent COVID-19.

The V gene is TRBV5-1, the J gene TRBJ1-4, with D possibly TRBD1 on 5 matching bases. CDR3 length equals 15 residues. V was trimmed by 4 bases and J by 8 bases, leaving 18 bases between them. Germline CDR1 reads SGHRS; CDR2 reads YFSETQ. DNA of the CDR3: TGCGCCAGCAGCAGCGGTACCGCGGGACGGGAAAAACTGTTTTTT. Its protein is CASSSGTAGREKLFF.

The rearrangement uses TRBV6-5 and TRBJ1-1; 10 positions agree with TRBD1. Germline V lookup: CDR1 MNHEY, CDR2 SVGAGI. This CDR3 has 15 residues. V shed 4 bases, J shed 2 bases, and the junction held 4 bases outside the gene matches. The chain's CDR3 is CASSWGTGVNTEAFF. The CDR3 nucleotides are TGTGCCAGCAGTTGGGGGACAGGGGTTAACACTGAAGCTTTCTTT.

The genes are TRBV5-1 and TRBJ2-5; 16 bases are shared with TRBD2. The germline CDR1 and CDR2 sequences are SGHRS and YFSETQ. This CDR3 has 16 amino acids. The V segment lost 3 bases and the J segment 7 bases; nucleotides outside the gene matches: 6. CDR3 DNA sequence: TGCGCCAGCAGCTCGGGACTAGCGGGAGGGCCTGCGACCCAGTACTTC. Residues: CASSSGLAGGPATQYF.

In this sample, this clone turned up once. This chain connects TRBV5-8 to TRBJ2-7, with 15 bases fitting TRBD2. The CDR3 has 16 residues. V gave up 4 bases and J gave up 6 bases; unmatched junction bases: 8. Looked up from germline, CDR1 is SGHTS and CDR2 is YDEGEE. Written as DNA, the CDR3 is TGTGCCAGCAGCGCGGGACTAGCGGGAGGAGGGGTCGAGCAGTACTTC. It encodes CASSAGLAGGGVEQYF.

The CDR3 here is CASSRRRTGDVTEAFF. The DNA for the CDR3 is TGTGCCAGCAGTCGACGTCGGACAGGGGACGTCACTGAAGCTTTCTTT. The chain couples TRBV6-6 to TRBJ1-1; TRBD1 aligns across 9 bases. Per the germline V gene, CDR1 is MNHNY and CDR2 is SVGAGI (reference sequence). CDR3 length: 16 amino acids. Losses at the gene ends were 5 bases for V and 4 bases for J; bases not matched to a gene: 11.